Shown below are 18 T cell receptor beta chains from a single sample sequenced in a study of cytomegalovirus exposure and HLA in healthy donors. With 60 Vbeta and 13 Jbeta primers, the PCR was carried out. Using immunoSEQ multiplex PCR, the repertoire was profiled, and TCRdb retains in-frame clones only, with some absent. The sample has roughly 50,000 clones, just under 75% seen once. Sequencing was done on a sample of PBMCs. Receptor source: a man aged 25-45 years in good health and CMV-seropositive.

CDR3 nucleotides: TGTGCCAGCAGTGAATCCGGGGAGCCGGCCGAAAAACTGTTTTTT. As protein: CASSESGEPAEKLFF. The V gene is TRBV25-1, the J gene TRBJ1-4, with no clear D. V shed 1 base and J shed 8 bases, with 14 bases lying between them. The CDR3 runs 15 residues. Germline V gene data show CDR1 as MGHDK and CDR2 as SYGVNS.

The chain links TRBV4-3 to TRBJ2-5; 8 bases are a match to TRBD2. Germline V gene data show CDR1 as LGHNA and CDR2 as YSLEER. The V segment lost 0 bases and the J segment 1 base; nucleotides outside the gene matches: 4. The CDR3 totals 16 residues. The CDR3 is CASSQDPLAGQETQYF. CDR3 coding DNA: TGCGCCAGCAGCCAAGATCCCCTAGCGGGCCAAGAGACCCAGTACTTC.

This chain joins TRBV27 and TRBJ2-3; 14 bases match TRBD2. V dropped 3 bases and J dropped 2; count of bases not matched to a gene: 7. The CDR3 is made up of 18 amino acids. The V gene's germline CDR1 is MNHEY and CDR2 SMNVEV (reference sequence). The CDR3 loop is CASSFGTSGGSLTDTQYF. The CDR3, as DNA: TGTGCCAGCAGTTTTGGGACTAGCGGGGGCTCACTCACAGATACGCAGTATTTT.

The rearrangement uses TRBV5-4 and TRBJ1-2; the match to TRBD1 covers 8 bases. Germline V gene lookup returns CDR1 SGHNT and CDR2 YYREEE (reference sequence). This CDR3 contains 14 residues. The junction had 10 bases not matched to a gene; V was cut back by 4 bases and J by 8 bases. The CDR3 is CASSPDRVLGGYTF. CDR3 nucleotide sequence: TGTGCCAGCAGCCCGGACAGGGTTTTGGGAGGCTACACCTTC. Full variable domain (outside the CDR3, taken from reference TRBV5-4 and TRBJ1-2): ETGVTQSPTHLIKTRGQQVTLRCSSQSGHNTVSWYQQALGQGPQFIFQYYREEENGRGNFPPRFSGLQFPNYSSELNVNALELDDSALYLCASSPDRVLGGYTFGSGTRLTVV.

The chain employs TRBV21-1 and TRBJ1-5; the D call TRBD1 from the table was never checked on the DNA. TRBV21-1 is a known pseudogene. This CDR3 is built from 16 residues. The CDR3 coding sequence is TGTGCCAGCAGCAACAGGGGGCCATATAGCAATCAGCCCCAGCATTTT. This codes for CASSNRGPYSNQPQHF.

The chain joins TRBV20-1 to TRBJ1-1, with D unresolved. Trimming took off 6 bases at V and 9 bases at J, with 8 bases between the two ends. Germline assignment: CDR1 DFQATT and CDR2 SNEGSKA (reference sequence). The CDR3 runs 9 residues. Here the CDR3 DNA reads TGCAGTGCCGAGAATAAAGCTTTCTTT. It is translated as CSAENKAFF.

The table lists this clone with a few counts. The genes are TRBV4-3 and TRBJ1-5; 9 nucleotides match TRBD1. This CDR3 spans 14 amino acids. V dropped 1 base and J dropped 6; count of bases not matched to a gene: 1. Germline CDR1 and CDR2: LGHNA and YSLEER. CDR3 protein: CASSQGQGGQPQHF. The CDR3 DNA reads TGCGCCAGCAGCCAAGGACAGGGGGGTCAGCCCCAGCATTTT.

CDR3 DNA sequence: TGCGCCAGCAGCTTAAGTACCTCGGAGGGGGAGCTGTTTTTT. Protein: CASSLSTSEGELFF. V gene TRBV5-1 combines with J gene TRBJ2-2; D gene uncertain. Germline V CDR1 and CDR2: SGHRS, YFSETQ. V gave up 2 bases and J gave up 8 bases, with 13 bases separating them. The CDR3 contains 14 residues. The variable domain in full, completed from reference TRBV5-1 and TRBJ2-2, reads KAGVTQTPRYLIKTRGQQVTLSCSPISGHRSVSWYQQTPGQGLQFLFEYFSETQRNKGNFPGRFSGRQFSNSRSEMNVSTLELGDSALYLCASSLSTSEGELFFGEGSRLTVL.

The CDR3: CASSFTRWAYGYTF. The DNA for the CDR3 is TGCGCCAGCAGCTTTACCCGGTGGGCCTATGGCTACACCTTC. The rearrangement links TRBV5-1 to TRBJ1-2, with D unresolved. Germline V gives CDR1 SGHRS, CDR2 YFSETQ. This CDR3 comprises 14 residues. V lost 2 bases and J lost 4, with 12 bases in between. Full variable domain (rest looked up from reference TRBV5-1 and TRBJ1-2): KAGVTQTPRYLIKTRGQQVTLSCSPISGHRSVSWYQQTPGQGLQFLFEYFSETQRNKGNFPGRFSGRQFSNSRSEMNVSTLELGDSALYLCASSFTRWAYGYTFGSGTRLTVV.

The CDR3, as DNA: TGTGCCAGTAGTATGCAGGGGGCGCGGCACAGACCCCAGCATTTT. This codes for CASSMQGARHRPQHF. The chain joins TRBV19 to TRBJ1-5; 8 bases map to TRBD1. Unmatched junction bases numbered 11, after V lost 3 bases and J lost 10 bases. CDR1 is LNHDA and CDR2 is SQIVND in the germline V gene (reference sequence). This CDR3 has 15 residues.

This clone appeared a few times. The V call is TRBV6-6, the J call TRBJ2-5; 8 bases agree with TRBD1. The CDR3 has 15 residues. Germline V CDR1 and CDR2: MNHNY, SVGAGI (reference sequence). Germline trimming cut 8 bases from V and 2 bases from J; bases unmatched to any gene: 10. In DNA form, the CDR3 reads TGTGCCAGCTCTCCCCGGGACAGGAGACAAGAGACCCAGTACTTC. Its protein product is CASSPRDRRQETQYF.

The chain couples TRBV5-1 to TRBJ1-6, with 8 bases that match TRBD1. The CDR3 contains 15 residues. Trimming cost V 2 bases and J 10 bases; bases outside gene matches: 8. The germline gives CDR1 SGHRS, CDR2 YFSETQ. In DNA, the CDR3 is TGCGCCAGCAGCTTCACGGACAGGGTCGGGTCACCCCTCCACTTT. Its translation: CASSFTDRVGSPLHF.

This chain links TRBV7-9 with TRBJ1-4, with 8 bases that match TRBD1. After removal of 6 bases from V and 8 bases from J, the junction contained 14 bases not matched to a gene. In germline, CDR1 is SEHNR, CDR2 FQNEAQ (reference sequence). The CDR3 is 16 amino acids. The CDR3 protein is CASSPYTGGIREKLFF. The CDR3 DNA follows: TGTGCCAGCAGTCCATACACAGGGGGGATTAGAGAAAAACTGTTTTTT.

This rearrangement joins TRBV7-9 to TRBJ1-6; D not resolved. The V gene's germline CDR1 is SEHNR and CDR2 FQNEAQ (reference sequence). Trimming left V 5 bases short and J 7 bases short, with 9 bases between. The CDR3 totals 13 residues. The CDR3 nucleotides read TGTGCCAGCAGCCAGCCGACAAATTCACCCCTCCACTTT. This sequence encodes CASSQPTNSPLHF.

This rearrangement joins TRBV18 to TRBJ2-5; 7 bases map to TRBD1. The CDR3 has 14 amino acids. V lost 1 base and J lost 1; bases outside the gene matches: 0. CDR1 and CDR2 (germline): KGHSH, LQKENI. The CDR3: CASSPRDSQETQYF. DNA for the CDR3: TGTGCCAGCTCACCACGGGACAGCCAAGAGACCCAGTACTTC.

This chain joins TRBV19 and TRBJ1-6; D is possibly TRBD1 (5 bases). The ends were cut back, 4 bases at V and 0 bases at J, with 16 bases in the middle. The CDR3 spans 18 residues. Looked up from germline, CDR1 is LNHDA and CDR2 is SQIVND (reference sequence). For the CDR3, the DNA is TGTGCCAGTAGTACTCGGACAAAATTTAGCTCCTATAATTCACCCCTCCACTTT. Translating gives CASSTRTKFSSYNSPLHF.

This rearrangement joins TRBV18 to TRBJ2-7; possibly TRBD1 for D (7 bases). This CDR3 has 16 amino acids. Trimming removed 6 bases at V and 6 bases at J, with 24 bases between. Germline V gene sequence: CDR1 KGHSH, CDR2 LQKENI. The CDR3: CASSSYLGLQGGEQYF. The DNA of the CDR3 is TGTGCCAGCTCCTCTTATTTGGGGCTCCAGGGGGGCGAGCAGTACTTC.

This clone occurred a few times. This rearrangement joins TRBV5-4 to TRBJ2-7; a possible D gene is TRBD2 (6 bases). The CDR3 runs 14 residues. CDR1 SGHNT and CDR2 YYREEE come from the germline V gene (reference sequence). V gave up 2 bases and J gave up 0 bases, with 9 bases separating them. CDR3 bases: TGTGCCAGCAGCTTCGACGGGAGCTCCTACGAGCAGTACTTC. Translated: CASSFDGSSYEQYF.